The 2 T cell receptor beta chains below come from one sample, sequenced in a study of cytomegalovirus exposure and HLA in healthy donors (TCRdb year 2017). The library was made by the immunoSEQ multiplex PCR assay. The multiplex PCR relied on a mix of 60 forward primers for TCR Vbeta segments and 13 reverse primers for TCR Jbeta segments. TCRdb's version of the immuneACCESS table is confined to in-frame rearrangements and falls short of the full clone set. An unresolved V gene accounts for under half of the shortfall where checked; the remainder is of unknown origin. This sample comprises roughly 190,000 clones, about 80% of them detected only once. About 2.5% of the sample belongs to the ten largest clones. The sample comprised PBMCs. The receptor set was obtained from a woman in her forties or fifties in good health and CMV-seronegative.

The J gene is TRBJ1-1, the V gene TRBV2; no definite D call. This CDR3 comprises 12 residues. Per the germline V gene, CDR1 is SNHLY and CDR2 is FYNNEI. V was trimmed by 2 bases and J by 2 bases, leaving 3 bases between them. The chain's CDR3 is CASSEQNTEAFF. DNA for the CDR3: TGTGCCAGCAGTGAACAAAACACTGAAGCTTTCTTT.

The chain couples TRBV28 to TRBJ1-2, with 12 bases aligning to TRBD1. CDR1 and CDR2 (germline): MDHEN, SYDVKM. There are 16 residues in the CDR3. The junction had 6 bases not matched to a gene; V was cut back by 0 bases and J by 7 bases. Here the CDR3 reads CASSLWGQGAVGGYTF. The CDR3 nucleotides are TGTGCCAGCAGTTTATGGGGACAGGGGGCGGTCGGTGGCTACACCTTC.